The present T cell receptor beta chain was sequenced within a study of blood T cell repertoires in COVID-19. Authors' data handling: The assay estimated nucleated cells by amplifying reference gene primers. TCRdb keeps only in-frame clones here, not all; method: immunoSEQ multiplex PCR. V, J and clone size derive from that table, while D and trimming were established from the DNA sequence. The table includes fewer than 450,000 clones, 80% to 90% detected once. Germline lookup yields CDR1 SGHRS and CDR2 YFSETQ. V gave up 4 bases and J gave up 5 bases; unmatched junction bases: 7. The CDR3 runs 17 residues. Seattle-derived patients entered the study during active infection and were followed longitudinally.

This chain joins TRBV5-1 and TRBJ2-2; 14 bases match TRBD2. Sequencing was done on a sample of peripheral blood. The origin of this receptor is a woman between 45 and 60 years old with COVID-19, enrolled during active disease. In DNA, the CDR3 is TGCGCCAGCAGCCCGGGACTAGCGGGAGCATCGACCGGGGAGCTGTTTTTT. It codes for CASSPGLAGASTGELFF. The whole variable domain, filled in from reference TRBV5-1 and TRBJ2-2, reads KAGVTQTPRYLIKTRGQQVTLSCSPISGHRSVSWYQQTPGQGLQFLFEYFSETQRNKGNFPGRFSGRQFSNSRSEMNVSTLELGDSALYLCASSPGLAGASTGELFFGEGSRLTVL.